This T cell receptor beta chain was profiled in a study of cytomegalovirus exposure and HLA in healthy donors. As for the study in general: Earlier findings included 90 million to 120 million unique TCR beta sequences obtained from 150 million to 200 million T cells.

In germline, CDR1 is SGHRS, CDR2 YFSETQ. V lost 4 bases and J lost 4, with 12 bases in between. There are 15 residues in the CDR3. Concerning this clone itself: As yet, its antigen is unknown.

The PCR made use of 60 Vbeta and 13 Jbeta primers. Authors' analysis steps: An analysis that came later counted 80 million or so unique TCR beta chains, roughly 11 million shared. Clones were read by immunoSEQ multiplex PCR, and TCRdb kept only the in-frame ones, dropping some. V and J calls and clone size come straight from that table; D and trimming were deduced from the DNA. Recorded for this sample: about 44,000 clones. Study-level findings and limits: A later analysis linked a missense DCLRE1C variant to TCR beta V- and J-gene trimming.

This clonotype originated in a male donor in good health and CMV-seronegative. What was sequenced was PBMCs. The V call is TRBV5-1, the J call TRBJ1-6; D uncertain. CDR3 sequence (DNA): TGCGCCAGCAGCCAACAGACCGGTTATAATTCACCCCTCCACTTT. Protein: CASSQQTGYNSPLHF.